The sequence of this T cell receptor beta chain was determined in a study of blood T cell repertoires in COVID-19. CDR3 size: 13 residues. Germline CDR1 SGHNT, CDR2 YYREEE (reference sequence). Trimming removed 0 bases at V and 6 bases at J, with 9 bases between. Sequenced by immunoSEQ multiplex PCR; TCRdb stores in-frame clones only, minus some. The sample lists some 220,000 clones, almost 85% occurring once. This chain connects TRBV5-4 to TRBJ1-1; a possible D gene is TRBD1 (5 bases). This sequence originates from a man aged 50 to 59 with COVID-19, enrolled during active disease. The material sequenced was peripheral blood. For the CDR3, the DNA is TGTGCCAGCAGCTTGGATCCGGGGGCTGAAGCTTTCTTT. It yields the protein CASSLDPGAEAFF.